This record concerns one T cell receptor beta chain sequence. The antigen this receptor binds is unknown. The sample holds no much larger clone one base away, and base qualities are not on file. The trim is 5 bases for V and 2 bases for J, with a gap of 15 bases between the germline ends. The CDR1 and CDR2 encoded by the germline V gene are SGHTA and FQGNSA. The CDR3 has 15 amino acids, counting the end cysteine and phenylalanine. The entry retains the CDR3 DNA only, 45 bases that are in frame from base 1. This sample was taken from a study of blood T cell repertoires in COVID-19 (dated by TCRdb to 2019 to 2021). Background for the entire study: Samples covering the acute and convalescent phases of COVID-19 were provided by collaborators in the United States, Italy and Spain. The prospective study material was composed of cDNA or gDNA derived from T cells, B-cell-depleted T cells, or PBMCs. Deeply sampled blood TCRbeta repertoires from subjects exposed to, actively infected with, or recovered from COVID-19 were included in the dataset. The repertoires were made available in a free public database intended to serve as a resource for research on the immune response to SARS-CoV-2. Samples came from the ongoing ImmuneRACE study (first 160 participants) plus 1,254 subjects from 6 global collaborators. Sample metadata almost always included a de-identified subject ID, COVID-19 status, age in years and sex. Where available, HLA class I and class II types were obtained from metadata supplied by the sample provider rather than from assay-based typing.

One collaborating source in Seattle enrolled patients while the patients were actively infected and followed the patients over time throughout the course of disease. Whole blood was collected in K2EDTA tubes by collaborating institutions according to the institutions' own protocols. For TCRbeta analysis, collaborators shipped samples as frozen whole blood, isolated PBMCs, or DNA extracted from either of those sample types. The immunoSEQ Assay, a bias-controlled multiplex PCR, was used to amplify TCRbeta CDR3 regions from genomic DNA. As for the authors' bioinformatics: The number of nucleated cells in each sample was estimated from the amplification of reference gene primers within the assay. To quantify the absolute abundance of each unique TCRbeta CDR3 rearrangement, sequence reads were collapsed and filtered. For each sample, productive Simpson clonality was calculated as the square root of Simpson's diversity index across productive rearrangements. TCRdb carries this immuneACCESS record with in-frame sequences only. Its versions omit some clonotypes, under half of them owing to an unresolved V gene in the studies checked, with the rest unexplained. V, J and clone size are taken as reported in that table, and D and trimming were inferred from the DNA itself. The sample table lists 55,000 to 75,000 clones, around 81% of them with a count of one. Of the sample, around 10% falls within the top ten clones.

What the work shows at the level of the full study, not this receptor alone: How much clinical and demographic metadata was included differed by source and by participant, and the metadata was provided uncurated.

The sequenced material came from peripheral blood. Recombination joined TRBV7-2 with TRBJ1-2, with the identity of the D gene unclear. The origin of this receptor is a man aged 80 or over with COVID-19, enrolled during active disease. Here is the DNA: TGTGCCAGCAGCCCGTCACCGACAACCAACTATGGCTACACCTTC. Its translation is CASSPSPTTNYGYTF.